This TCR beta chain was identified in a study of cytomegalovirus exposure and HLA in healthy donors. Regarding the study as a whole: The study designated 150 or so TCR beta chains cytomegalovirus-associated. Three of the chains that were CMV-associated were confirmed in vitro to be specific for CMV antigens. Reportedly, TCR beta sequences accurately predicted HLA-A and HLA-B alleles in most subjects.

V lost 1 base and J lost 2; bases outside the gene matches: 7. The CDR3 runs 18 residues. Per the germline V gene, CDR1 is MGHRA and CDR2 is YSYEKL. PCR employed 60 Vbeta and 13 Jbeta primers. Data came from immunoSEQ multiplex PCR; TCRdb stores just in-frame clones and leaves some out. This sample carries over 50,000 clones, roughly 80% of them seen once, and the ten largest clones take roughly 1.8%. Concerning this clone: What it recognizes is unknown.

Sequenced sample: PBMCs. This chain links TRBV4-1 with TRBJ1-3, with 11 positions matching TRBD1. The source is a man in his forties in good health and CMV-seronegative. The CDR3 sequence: CASSQGGQGVVTGNTIYF. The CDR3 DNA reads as TGCGCCAGCAGCCAAGGGGGACAGGGGGTGGTAACTGGAAACACCATATATTTT.